Presented here are 25 T cell receptor beta chains from one specimen sequenced in a study of early T cells in non-severe SARS-CoV-2 infection. One entry per CDR3 protein results from TCRdb running MiXCR on the 5' RACE reads. Counted here are about 89,000 distinct CDR3 sequences, roughly 14% occurring once; the ten biggest clones make up just under 0.6%. Sequenced input: whole blood. These receptors were obtained from an adult who was a healthcare worker with PCR-confirmed SARS-CoV-2 infection or an uninfected control (not recorded which).

This clonotype appeared many times. This rearrangement joins TRBV2 to TRBJ2-3; 9 bases agree with TRBD1. This CDR3 contains 14 residues. The V segment lost 9 bases and the J segment 4 bases; nucleotides outside the gene matches: 8. Germline V lookup: CDR1 SNHLY, CDR2 FYNNEI. CDR3 nucleotides: TGTGCCAGAAGGGACAGGGAGGGGTCAGATACGCAGTATTTT. Translated, it gives CARRDREGSDTQYF.

The sample holds a few counts of this clonotype. The chain is built from TRBV20-1 and TRBJ1-4, with a tentative D call TRBD1 (6 bases). Germline loops: CDR1 DFQATT, CDR2 SNEGSKA (reference sequence). This CDR3 is built from 15 residues. V was shortened by 0 bases and J by 6 bases, with 14 bases between the two germline ends. In DNA, the CDR3 is TGCAGTGCTAGAGATTTCCGGACAGCAGATGAAAAACTGTTTTTT. As protein: CSARDFRTADEKLFF.

This clonotype turned up a few times. This chain uses TRBV20-1 with TRBJ2-2, with TRBD2 matching 7 bases. CDR1 is DFQATT, CDR2 SNEGSKA, per germline (reference sequence). V gave up 3 bases and J gave up 4 bases; unmatched junction bases: 5. CDR3 length equals 14 residues. In nucleotides, the CDR3 is TGCAGTGCTAGGTGGGGCGGGAGCACCGGGGAGCTGTTTTTT. Translation gives CSARWGGSTGELFF.

The chain links TRBV12-3 or TRBV12-4 to TRBJ1-4; no clear D. The CDR3 is made up of 15 amino acids. Trimming took off 3 bases at V and 4 bases at J, with 12 bases between the two ends. The CDR3 sequence is CASSFYGDFNEKLFF. CDR3 DNA sequence: TGTGCCAGCAGTTTTTATGGCGATTTTAATGAAAAACTGTTTTTT.

In its sample, this clonotype was seen a few times. The chain uses TRBV5-4 and TRBJ2-3, with a weak D call TRBD2 (7 bases). Trimming removed 7 bases from V and 5 bases from J, with 14 bases in between. The germline gives CDR1 SGHNT, CDR2 YYREEE (reference sequence). The CDR3 loop spans 13 amino acids. The CDR3 loop is CASGGGAVDTQYF. CDR3 DNA: TGTGCCAGCGGGGGGGGCGCGGTAGATACGCAGTATTTT.

A few counts support this clonotype. The genes are TRBV29-1 and TRBJ1-2, with D tentatively TRBD1 (5 bases). The length of the CDR3 is 14 residues. The V gene lost 7 bases and the J gene lost 2 bases, with 17 bases spanning the gap. In germline, CDR1 is SQVTM, CDR2 ANQGSEA. For the CDR3, the DNA is TGCAGCGGGGGGGACGGATTATCGAACTATGGCTACACCTTC. As protein: CSGGDGLSNYGYTF.

This clonotype was picked up many times. The V gene is TRBV20-1, the J gene TRBJ2-1; D is possibly TRBD1 or TRBD2 (5 bases each). Germline CDR1 and CDR2: DFQATT and SNEGSKA (reference sequence). With 5 bases removed from V and 8 bases from J, the gap between germline ends came to 25 bases. This CDR3 is 16 amino acids long. CDR3 DNA sequence: TGCAGTGCTGAGAAGAGGTTTCCCGGGGCGGTTGATGAGCAGTTCTTC. Residues: CSAEKRFPGAVDEQFF.

This clonotype was detected ten times or more. This rearrangement joins TRBV18 to TRBJ1-6, with D unresolved. V lost 2 bases to trimming and J lost 0 bases, with 11 bases between them. CDR3 size: 17 residues. Germline V CDR1 and CDR2: KGHSH, LQKENI. The CDR3 protein is CASSPVNGVSYNSPLHF. The CDR3 DNA follows: TGTGCCAGCTCACCAGTCAACGGGGTCTCCTATAATTCACCCCTCCACTTT.

Here the CDR3 reads CASRRTSGTTSYNEQFF. In DNA, the CDR3 is TGTGCCAGCAGACGGACTAGCGGGACAACCTCCTACAATGAGCAGTTCTTC. The rearrangement links TRBV7-2 to TRBJ2-1; 12 bases line up with TRBD2. Trimming took 6 bases from V and 0 from J; bases not matched to a gene: 6. The CDR3 has 17 amino acids. Germline CDR1 reads SGHTA; CDR2 reads FQGNSA.

This clonotype has more than one count but fewer than ten. The V and J genes are TRBV6-1 and TRBJ2-2; D uncertain. The CDR3 extends over 16 amino acids. Looked up from germline, CDR1 is MNHNS and CDR2 is SASEGT. Trimming removed 4 bases at V and 0 bases at J, with 12 bases between. The DNA for the CDR3 is TGTGCCAGCAGTGCAAGAGCCTACTCGAACACCGGGGAGCTGTTTTTT. Encoded protein: CASSARAYSNTGELFF.

This clonotype was found a few times. V is TRBV7-9 and J is TRBJ1-3; possible D gene TRBD1, 5 bases. Germline CDR1 and CDR2: SEHNR and FQNEAQ (reference sequence). The V and J ends lost 7 bases and 0 bases respectively, with 13 bases between them. The CDR3 totals 15 residues. The CDR3 sequence: CASTRDASSGNTIYF. In nucleotides, the CDR3 is TGTGCCAGCACTAGGGACGCCAGCTCTGGAAACACCATATATTTT.

V usage is TRBV6-1 and J usage is TRBJ2-5; 8 bases match TRBD1. V lost 6 bases and J lost 5; bases outside the gene matches: 5. The CDR3 has 13 amino acids. The germline V gene encodes CDR1 MNHNS and CDR2 SASEGT. CDR3 sequence reads: CASRQGARETQYF. In DNA form, the CDR3 reads TGTGCCAGCAGGCAGGGGGCAAGGGAGACCCAGTACTTC.

In this sample, this clonotype turned up a few times. The chain joins TRBV5-1 to TRBJ1-2; TRBD1 might be the D (5 bases). V lost 4 bases to trimming and J lost 2 bases, with 15 bases between them. Germline V gives CDR1 SGHRS, CDR2 YFSETQ. There are 15 residues in the CDR3. As DNA, the CDR3 is TGCGCCAGCAGCACAAACCGGGACGGAAACTATGGCTACACCTTC. This codes for CASSTNRDGNYGYTF. Full variable domain (rest looked up from reference TRBV5-1 and TRBJ1-2): KAGVTQTPRYLIKTRGQQVTLSCSPISGHRSVSWYQQTPGQGLQFLFEYFSETQRNKGNFPGRFSGRQFSNSRSEMNVSTLELGDSALYLCASSTNRDGNYGYTFGSGTRLTVV.

In this sample, this clonotype turned up many times. The CDR3, as DNA: TGTGCCAGCAGCCGGCTGTCGGCGGCCGGCGGGGAGCTGTTTTTT. As protein: CASSRLSAAGGELFF. The chain carries TRBV3-1 and TRBJ2-2; D is uncertain. Trimming pared 4 bases from V and 7 bases from J, leaving 16 bases between. This CDR3 has 15 amino acids. Germline CDR1 reads LGHDT; CDR2 reads YNNKEL (reference sequence).

This chain uses TRBV5-4 with TRBJ2-3, with 14 bases lining up with TRBD2. V dropped 6 bases and J dropped 4; count of bases not matched to a gene: 4. The CDR3 extends over 15 amino acids. The germline V gene has CDR1 SGHNT and CDR2 YYREEE (reference sequence). The CDR3 coding sequence is TGTGCCAGCACGGGGACTAGCGGGGGTGCAGATACGCAGTATTTT. This encodes CASTGTSGGADTQYF.

This clonotype was observed a handful of times. The J gene is TRBJ2-2, the V gene TRBV19; unclear D gene. The V gene lost 3 bases and the J gene lost 5 bases, with 10 bases spanning the gap. There are 14 residues in the CDR3. CDR1 and CDR2 from the germline V gene are LNHDA and SQIVND (reference sequence). CDR3 sequence reads: CASSIVSGTGELFF. The CDR3, as DNA: TGTGCCAGTAGTATCGTTTCGGGTACCGGGGAGCTGTTTTTT.

The chain combines TRBV28 with TRBJ2-7; TRBD2 is a possible D gene (5 bases). With 7 bases removed from V and 2 bases from J, the gap between germline ends came to 15 bases. The CDR3 totals 14 residues. Germline CDR1 and CDR2: MDHEN and SYDVKM. CDR3 DNA: TGTGCCAGCACGGGGAGTACCCCCCCCTACGAGCAGTACGTC. Translation gives CASTGSTPPYEQYV.

V and J are TRBV6-5 and TRBJ1-2; D uncertain. CDR1 is MNHEY, CDR2 SVGAGI, per germline. The V gene lost 8 bases and the J gene lost 3 bases, with 13 bases spanning the gap. This CDR3 has 13 residues. CDR3 protein: CASYNNRDYGYTF. The DNA of the CDR3 is TGTGCCAGCTATAACAACAGAGACTATGGCTACACCTTC.

V gene TRBV7-2 combines with J gene TRBJ1-4; 7 bases match TRBD1. This CDR3 spans 15 amino acids. The ends lost 4 bases at V and 8 bases at J; junction bases unmatched: 10. Per the germline V gene, CDR1 is SGHTA and CDR2 is FQGNSA. CDR3 loop: CASSSDREEDEKLFF. The CDR3 DNA reads as TGTGCCAGCAGCTCAGACAGGGAAGAAGACGAAAAACTGTTTTTT.

The table lists this clonotype with a few counts. The V gene is TRBV11-2, the J gene TRBJ2-3; D gene unclear. CDR1 is SGHAT and CDR2 is FQNNGV in the germline V gene. Trimming pared 6 bases from V and 4 bases from J, leaving 14 bases between. This CDR3 has 14 amino acids. The CDR3 loop reads CASRKRHPSDTQYF. The CDR3, as DNA: TGTGCCAGCAGAAAAAGGCATCCGTCAGATACGCAGTATTTT.

A few counts support this clonotype. CDR3 DNA sequence: TGCAGTGCTCCCGGACAGTATGAAAAACTGTTTTTT. Its translation is CSAPGQYEKLFF. This sequence joins TRBV20-1 and TRBJ1-4; D possibly corresponds to TRBD1 (6 bases). Trimming took off 5 bases at V and 6 bases at J, with 10 bases between the two ends. Per the germline V gene, CDR1 is DFQATT and CDR2 is SNEGSKA (reference sequence). The CDR3 covers 12 residues.

V gene TRBV3-1 combines with J gene TRBJ2-1; D call uncertain. The V and J ends lost 1 base and 4 bases respectively, with 11 bases between them. In germline, CDR1 is LGHDT, CDR2 YNNKEL (reference sequence). This CDR3 comprises 15 residues. The CDR3 bases are TGTGCCAGCAGCCAAGTGGGCGGCTCGTACAATGAGCAGTTCTTC. The encoded protein is CASSQVGGSYNEQFF.

For the CDR3, the DNA is TGTGCCAGCAGCACGGGGGCTAAGGGCGGGGAGCTGTTTTTT. Its protein is CASSTGAKGGELFF. The chain employs TRBV5-4 and TRBJ2-2; possibly TRBD1 or TRBD2 for D (6 bases each). Germline CDR1 SGHNT, CDR2 YYREEE (reference sequence). CDR3 length equals 14 residues. Between the trimmed V and J ends, which lost 4 bases and 7 bases, there was a span of 14 bases.

At least ten counts were recorded for this clonotype. The V and J genes are TRBV28 and TRBJ2-7, with 9 bases lining up with TRBD1. V shed 4 bases and J 1 base; nucleotides not matched to a gene: 5. This CDR3 spans 15 amino acids. Germline CDR1 is MDHEN and CDR2 is SYDVKM. The CDR3 sequence: CASSSTGTGSYEQYV. The CDR3 DNA is TGTGCCAGCAGTTCGACCGGGACAGGGTCCTACGAGCAGTACGTC.

The CDR3 reads CSVELAYSGTNEKLFF. CDR3 sequence (DNA): TGCAGCGTTGAATTAGCTTATTCGGGGACTAATGAAAAACTGTTTTTT. V usage is TRBV29-1 and J usage is TRBJ1-4; no firm D call. Germline loops: CDR1 SQVTM, CDR2 ANQGSEA. Trimming removed 2 bases at V and 2 bases at J, with 15 bases between. The CDR3 is 16 amino acids.